This record covers a single TCR beta chain. This sample was taken from a study of TIL therapy for anti-PD-1-resistant metastatic lung cancer. This was the immunoSEQ v3 assay. The assay was immunoSEQ multiplex PCR, and TCRdb's table has in-frame clones only and misses some. This sample has some 60,000 clones, with under 75% found just once. Time point specified: pre-treatment sample, taken before nivolumab and TIL therapy. Germline V gene lookup returns CDR1 MDHEN and CDR2 SYDVKM. The length of the CDR3 is 19 residues. V lost 5 bases and J lost 2; bases outside the gene matches: 19. The genes are TRBV28 and TRBJ2-7; 9 bases agree with TRBD2. The origin of this receptor is a person aged 25 to 80 with non-small cell lung cancer. Sequenced here: blood, sampled at baseline. DNA for the CDR3: TGTGCCAGCAGTCCTATAGACCCCTTTGCGGCGGGGGGGACCTACGAGCAGTACTTC. Its protein product is CASSPIDPFAAGGTYEQYF. Full variable domain (outside the CDR3, taken from reference TRBV28 and TRBJ2-7): DVKVTQSSRYLVKRTGEKVFLECVQDMDHENMFWYRQDPGLGLRLIYFSYDVKMKEKGDIPEGYSVSREKKERFSLILESASTNQTSMYLCASSPIDPFAAGGTYEQYFGPGTRLTVT.